This paragraph covers one T cell receptor (beta chain) sequence. The data are from a study of blood T cell repertoires in COVID-19. About the research overall: Samples representing acute and convalescent COVID-19 were sourced from the United States, Italy and Spain. In each case, the material was cDNA or gDNA derived from T cells, B-cell-depleted T cells, or PBMCs.

V gave up 4 bases and J gave up 0 bases, with 8 bases separating them. Germline CDR1 reads SGHRS; CDR2 reads YFSETQ. The CDR3 sequence is 13 residues long. Per the study methods: Reference gene primer amplification gave estimated nucleated cell counts. The assay was immunoSEQ multiplex PCR, and TCRdb's table has in-frame clones only and misses some. From that table come the V and J calls and clone size; the DNA was used to work out D and trimming. This table has roughly 170,000 clones, 86% appearing once. The TCR comes from a man aged 65 to 85 with active or convalescent COVID-19. Sequenced: peripheral blood. This chain joins TRBV5-1 and TRBJ2-7; D call uncertain. The DNA of the CDR3 is TGCGCCAGCAGCCCCGGTGGCTCCTACGAGCAGTACTTC. Protein sequence: CASSPGGSYEQYF.